The present entry profiles one TCR beta chain with its context. Original methodology: Estimation of nucleated cell counts was performed using reference gene primer amplification. Here immunoSEQ multiplex PCR was the method, and the copy in TCRdb shows in-frame clones only, minus some. The D gene and trimming were derived from the DNA, and the V and J assignments and clone size from that table. The table lists about 39,000 clones, around 84% of them singletons. This CDR3 region has 17 residues. Germline V lookup: CDR1 SGHTS, CDR2 YDEGEE. Trimming took off 1 base at V and 1 base at J, with 17 bases between the two ends. The data derive from a study of blood T cell repertoires in COVID-19. Study summary: Samples came from the United States, Italy and Spain, spanning acute and convalescent COVID-19. PBMCs, B-cell-depleted T cells, or T cells provided the cDNA or gDNA that made up the material.

This chain uses TRBV5-8 with TRBJ1-1, with D perhaps matching TRBD1 (5 bases). Sequenced input: peripheral blood. This clonotype was obtained from a man in his forties or fifties with active or convalescent COVID-19. CDR3 coding DNA: TGTGCCAGCAGCTTGCGGGGACTTGGGGCTCAGAACACTGAAGCTTTCTTT. It codes for CASSLRGLGAQNTEAFF.